This T cell receptor beta chain comes out of a study of kidney transplant recipient with SARS-CoV-2 infection. V lost 5 bases to trimming and J lost 2 bases; unmatched junction nucleotides: 4. The CDR3 loop spans 15 amino acids. CDR1 and CDR2 (germline): MDHEN, SYDVKM. This clonotype was recorded a few times. TCRdb recomputed calls from the reads with MiXCR, one row per CDR3 protein. Among approximately 250,000 distinct CDR3 sequences listed, more than 25% were seen once. This clonotype originated in a male patient aged 25-45 years who had COVID-19 and was a kidney transplant recipient. Among the T cells, some may be from the graft donor. The sample consisted of a blood sample, taken at baseline and on day 111 from a kidney transplant recipient. The rearrangement uses TRBV28 and TRBJ2-7, with TRBD2 identical over 12 bases. The CDR3 loop is CASSQLAGGPYEQYF. The CDR3 coding sequence is TGTGCCAGCAGTCAGCTAGCGGGAGGGCCCTACGAGCAGTACTTC. The full variable domain, its missing parts supplied by reference TRBV28 and TRBJ2-7, is DVKVTQSSRYLVKRTGEKVFLECVQDMDHENMFWYRQDPGLGLRLIYFSYDVKMKEKGDIPEGYSVSREKKERFSLILESASTNQTSMYLCASSQLAGGPYEQYFGPGTRLTVT.